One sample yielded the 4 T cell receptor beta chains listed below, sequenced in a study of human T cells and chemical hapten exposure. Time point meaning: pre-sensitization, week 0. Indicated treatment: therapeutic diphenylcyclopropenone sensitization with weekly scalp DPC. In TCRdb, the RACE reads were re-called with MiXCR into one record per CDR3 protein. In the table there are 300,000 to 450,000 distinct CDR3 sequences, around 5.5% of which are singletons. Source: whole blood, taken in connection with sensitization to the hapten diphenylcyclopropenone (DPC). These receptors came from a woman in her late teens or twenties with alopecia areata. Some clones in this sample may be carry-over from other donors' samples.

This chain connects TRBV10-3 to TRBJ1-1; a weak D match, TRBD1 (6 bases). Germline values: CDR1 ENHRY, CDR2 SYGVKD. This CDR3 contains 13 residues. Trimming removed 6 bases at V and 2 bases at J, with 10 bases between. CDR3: CAIRRQVNTEAFF. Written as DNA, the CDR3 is TGTGCCATCAGGCGACAGGTAAACACTGAAGCTTTCTTT.

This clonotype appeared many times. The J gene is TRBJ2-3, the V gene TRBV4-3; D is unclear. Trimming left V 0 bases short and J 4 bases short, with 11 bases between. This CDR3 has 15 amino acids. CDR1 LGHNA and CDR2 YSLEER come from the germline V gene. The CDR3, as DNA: TGCGCCAGCAGCCAAGATCGGGCTAGATCAGATACGCAGTATTTT. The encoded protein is CASSQDRARSDTQYF.

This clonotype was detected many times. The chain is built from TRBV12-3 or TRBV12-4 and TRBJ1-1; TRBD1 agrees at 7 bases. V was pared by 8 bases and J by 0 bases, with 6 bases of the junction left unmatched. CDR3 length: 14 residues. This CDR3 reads CASLNRGMNTEAFF. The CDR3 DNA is TGTGCCAGCCTTAACAGGGGAATGAACACTGAAGCTTTCTTT.

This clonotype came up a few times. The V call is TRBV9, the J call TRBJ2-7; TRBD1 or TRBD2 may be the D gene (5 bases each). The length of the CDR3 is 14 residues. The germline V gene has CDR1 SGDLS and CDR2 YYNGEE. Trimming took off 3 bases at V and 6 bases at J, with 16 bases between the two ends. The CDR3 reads CASSGDIMGVEQYF. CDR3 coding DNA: TGTGCCAGCAGCGGAGACATAATGGGGGTCGAGCAGTACTTC.